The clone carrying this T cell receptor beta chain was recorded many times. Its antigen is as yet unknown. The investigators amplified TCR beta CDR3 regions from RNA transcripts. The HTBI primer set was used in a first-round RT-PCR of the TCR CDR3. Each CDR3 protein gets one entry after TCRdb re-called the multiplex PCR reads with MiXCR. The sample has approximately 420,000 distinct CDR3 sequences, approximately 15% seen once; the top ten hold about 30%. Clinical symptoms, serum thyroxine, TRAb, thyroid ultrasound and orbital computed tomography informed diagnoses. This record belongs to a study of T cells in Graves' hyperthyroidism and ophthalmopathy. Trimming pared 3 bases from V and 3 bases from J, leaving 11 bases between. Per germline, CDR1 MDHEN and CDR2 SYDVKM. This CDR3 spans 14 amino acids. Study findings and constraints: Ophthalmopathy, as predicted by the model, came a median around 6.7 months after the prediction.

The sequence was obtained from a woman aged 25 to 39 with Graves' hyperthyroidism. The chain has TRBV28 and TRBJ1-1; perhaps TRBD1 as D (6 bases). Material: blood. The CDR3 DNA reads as TGTGCCAGCAGTTTGGCAGGGGCATACACTGAAGCTTTCTTT. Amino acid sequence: CASSLAGAYTEAFF.